The sequence of this T cell receptor beta chain was determined in a study of control samples from healthy donors and cancer patients. Assay: immunoSEQ multiplex PCR; the TCRdb copy retains only in-frame clones and omits some. The sample consists of around 99,000 clones, approximately 90% of them appearing once. V lost 3 bases to trimming and J lost 6 bases; unmatched junction nucleotides: 0. This CDR3 comprises 14 residues. Germline values: CDR1 MRHNA, CDR2 SNTAGT. On this clone itself: The same CDR3 arises from other DNA sequences in this sample as well.

This TCR came from a human donor in good health. The donor label of this sample is uncertain. The sample comprised blood. This chain links TRBV6-4 with TRBJ1-6; 9 bases are a match to TRBD1. For the CDR3, the DNA is TGTGCCAGCAGTGAGGGACAGGGTAATTCACCCCTCCACTTT. This encodes CASSEGQGNSPLHF.